Listed here is a single T cell receptor beta chain. Trimming at V came to 3 bases and at J to 0 bases, leaving 6 bases not matched to a gene. The CDR3 has 16 residues. Germline-derived CDR1 and CDR2 are KGHDR and SFDVKD. The sample is drawn from a study of blood T cell repertoires in COVID-19. Study at large: There were acute and convalescent COVID-19 samples, and they came from the United States, Italy and Spain. From T cells, B-cell-depleted T cells, or PBMCs came the material, which was cDNA or gDNA.

The authors' processing: Counts of nucleated cells, estimated from reference gene primer amplification, were obtained. Sequencing used immunoSEQ multiplex PCR; TCRdb keeps in-frame clones, though not all of them. V and J calls plus clone size are reproduced from that table; the DNA served to infer D and trimming. The sample has 350,000 to 550,000 clones; 70% to 90% are singletons. The rearrangement joins TRBV24-1 to TRBJ1-2; 7 bases are shared with TRBD1. The sequenced material came from PBMCs or T cells enriched from blood (not recorded which). This sequence originates from a woman between 18 and 29 years old with acute COVID-19. In nucleotides, the CDR3 is TGTGCCACCAGTGATGGGGTGACAGGGACTAACTATGGCTACACCTTC. Protein: CATSDGVTGTNYGYTF.